This TCR beta chain was retrieved from a study of metastatic and nonmetastatic thyroid tumors. Looking at the study overall: Across peripheral blood and tumor or nodule tissue samples taken from malignant and benign thyroid patients, the repertoires were compared with one another.

Original analysis: Differences in CDR3 between clinicopathological groups were drawn on to build a classifier intended to discriminate distant-metastatic papillary thyroid cancer patients. With MiXCR, TCRdb reprocessed the PCR reads. The V and J calls shown here were made by TCRdb, not taken from the authors' results. The sample yields 50,000 to 65,000 clones, under 5% seen once. Study-level results: Malignant thyroid tumors reportedly exceeded benign nodules significantly in TCR beta diversity, with the difference appearing in blood and tumor.

This clone came up many times. The antigen is undetermined. All patients were treatment-naive before thyroid surgery. Sequences were obtained from blood. This TCR was recovered from a female donor with papillary thyroid cancer or a benign thyroid nodule (not recorded which). Some clones in this sample may be carry-over from other donors' samples.

The CDR3 sequence: CSAARGPYNSPLHF. The CDR3 region has the DNA TGCAGTGCCGCGAGGGGCCCTTATAATTCACCCCTCCACTTT. The rearrangement uses TRBV20-1 and TRBJ1-6; TRBD1 is a possible D gene (5 bases). This CDR3 comprises 14 residues. V lost 6 bases to trimming and J lost 4 bases, with 13 bases between them. The germline gives CDR1 DFQATT, CDR2 SNEGSKA (reference sequence).